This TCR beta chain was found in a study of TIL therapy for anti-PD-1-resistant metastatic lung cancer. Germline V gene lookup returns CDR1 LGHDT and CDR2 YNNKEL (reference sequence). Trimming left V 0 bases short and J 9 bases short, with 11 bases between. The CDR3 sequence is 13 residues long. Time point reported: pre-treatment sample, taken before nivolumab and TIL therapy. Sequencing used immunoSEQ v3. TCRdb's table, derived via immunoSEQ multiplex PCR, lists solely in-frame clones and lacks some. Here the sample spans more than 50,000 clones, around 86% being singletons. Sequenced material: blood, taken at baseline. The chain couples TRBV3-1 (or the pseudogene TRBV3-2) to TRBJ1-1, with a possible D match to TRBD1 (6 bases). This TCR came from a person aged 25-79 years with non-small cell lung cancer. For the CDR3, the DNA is TGTGCCAGCAGCCAAGATTTCGGACAGCAAGCTTTCTTT. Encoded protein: CASSQDFGQQAFF.